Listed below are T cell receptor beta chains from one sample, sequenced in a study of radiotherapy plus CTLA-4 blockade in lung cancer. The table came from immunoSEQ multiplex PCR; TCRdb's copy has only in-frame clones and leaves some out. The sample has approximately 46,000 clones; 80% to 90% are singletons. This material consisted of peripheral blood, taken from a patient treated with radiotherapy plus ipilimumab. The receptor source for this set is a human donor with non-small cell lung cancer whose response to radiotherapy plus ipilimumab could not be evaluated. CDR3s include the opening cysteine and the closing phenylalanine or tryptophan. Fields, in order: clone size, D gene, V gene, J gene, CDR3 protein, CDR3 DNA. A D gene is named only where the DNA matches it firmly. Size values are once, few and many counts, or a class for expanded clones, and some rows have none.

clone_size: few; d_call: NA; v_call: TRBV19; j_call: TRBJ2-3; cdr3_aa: CASSIEGALSWTDTQYF; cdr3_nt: TGTGCCAGTAGTATCGAAGGGGCCCTTTCTTGGACAGATACGCAGTATTTT
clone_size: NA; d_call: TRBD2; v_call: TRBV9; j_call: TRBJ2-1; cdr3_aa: CASSVAGGWGEQFF; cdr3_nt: TGTGCCAGCAGCGTAGCGGGAGGGTGGGGTGAGCAGTTCTTC
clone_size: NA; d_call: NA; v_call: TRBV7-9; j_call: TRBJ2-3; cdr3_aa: CASSPMRGTHAPTQYF; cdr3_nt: TGTGCCAGCAGCCCAATGCGGGGGACACACGCCCCTACGCAGTATTTT
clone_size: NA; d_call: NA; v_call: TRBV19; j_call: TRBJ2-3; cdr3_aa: CASSLAGVDTQYF; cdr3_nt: TGTGCCAGTAGCCTCGCCGGGGTAGATACGCAGTATTTT
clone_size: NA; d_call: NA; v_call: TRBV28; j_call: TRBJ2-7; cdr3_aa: CASRRGASYEQYF; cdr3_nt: TGTGCCAGCCGCAGGGGGGCCTCCTACGAGCAGTACTTC
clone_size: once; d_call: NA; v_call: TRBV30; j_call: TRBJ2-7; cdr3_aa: CAWSVKFNEQYF; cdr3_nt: TGTGCCTGGAGTGTAAAATTCAACGAGCAGTACTTC
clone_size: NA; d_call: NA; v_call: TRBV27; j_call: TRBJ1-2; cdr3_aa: CASSLARGGDYGYTF; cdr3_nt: TGTGCCAGCAGTTTGGCCAGGGGCGGTGACTATGGCTACACCTTC
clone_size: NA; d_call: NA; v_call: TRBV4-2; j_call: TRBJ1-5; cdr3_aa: CASSQRISNQPQHF; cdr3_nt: TGTGCCAGCAGCCAGCGAATAAGCAATCAGCCCCAGCATTTT
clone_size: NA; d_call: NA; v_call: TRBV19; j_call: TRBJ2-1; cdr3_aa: CASSDQGGKDEQFF; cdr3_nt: TGTGCCAGTAGTGATCAGGGAGGTAAGGATGAGCAGTTCTTC
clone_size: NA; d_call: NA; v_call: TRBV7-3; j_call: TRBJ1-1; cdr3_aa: CASSPDSNTEAFF; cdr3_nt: TGTGCCAGCAGCCCCGACAGTAACACTGAAGCTTTCTTT
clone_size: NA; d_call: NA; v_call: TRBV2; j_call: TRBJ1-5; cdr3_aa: CASSPTGANSNQPQHF; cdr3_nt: TGTGCCAGCAGTCCGACAGGCGCTAATAGCAATCAGCCCCAGCATTTT
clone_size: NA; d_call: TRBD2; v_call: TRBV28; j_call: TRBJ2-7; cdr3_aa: CASSPPAGVGNEQYF; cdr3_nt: TGTGCCAGCAGCCCCCCGGCGGGAGTTGGCAACGAGCAGTACTTC
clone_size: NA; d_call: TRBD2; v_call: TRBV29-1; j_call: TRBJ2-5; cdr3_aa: CSERSGGRGVETQYF; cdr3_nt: TGCAGCGAGAGGAGTGGCGGGAGGGGGGTCGAGACCCAGTACTTC
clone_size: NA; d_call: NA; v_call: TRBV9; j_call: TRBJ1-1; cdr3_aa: CASSVGGRDGTEAFF; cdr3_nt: TGTGCCAGCAGCGTAGGGGGGAGGGACGGGACTGAAGCTTTCTTT
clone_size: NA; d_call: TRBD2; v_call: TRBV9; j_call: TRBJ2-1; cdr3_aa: CASSVSTGRVYNEQFF; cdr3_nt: TGTGCCAGCAGCGTCTCAACCGGGAGGGTCTACAATGAGCAGTTCTTC
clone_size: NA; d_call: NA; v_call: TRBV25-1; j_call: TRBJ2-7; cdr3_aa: CASSVQHGGYYEQYF; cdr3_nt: TGTGCCAGCAGTGTCCAGCATGGGGGCTACTACGAGCAGTACTTC
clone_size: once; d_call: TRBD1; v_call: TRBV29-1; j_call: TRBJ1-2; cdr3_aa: CSVEFGTGKGPSF; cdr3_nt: TGCAGCGTTGAATTCGGGACAGGGAAAGGGCCTTCCTTC
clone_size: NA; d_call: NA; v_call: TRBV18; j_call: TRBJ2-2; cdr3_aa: CASSPLQGTGELFF; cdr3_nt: TGTGCCAGCTCACCACTACAGGGTACCGGGGAGCTGTTTTTT
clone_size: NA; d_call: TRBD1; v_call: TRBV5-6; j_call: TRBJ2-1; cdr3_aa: CASSFPGGNRNEQFF; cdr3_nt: TGTGCCAGCAGCTTCCCAGGGGGCAACCGCAATGAGCAGTTCTTC
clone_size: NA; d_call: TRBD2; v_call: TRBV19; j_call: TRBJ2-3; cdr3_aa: CASSITVAGGVDTQYF; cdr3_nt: TGTGCCAGTAGTATAACCGTAGCGGGAGGCGTGGATACGCAGTATTTT
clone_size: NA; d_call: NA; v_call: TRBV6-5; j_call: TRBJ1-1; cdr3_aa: CASRTQLQAFF; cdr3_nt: TGTGCCAGCAGGACACAGCTTCAAGCTTTCTTT
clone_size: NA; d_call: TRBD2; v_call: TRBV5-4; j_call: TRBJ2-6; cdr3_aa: CASSLGAGGREPGANVLTF; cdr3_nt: TGTGCCAGCAGCTTGGGGGCGGGAGGCAGGGAGCCTGGGGCCAACGTCCTGACTTTC
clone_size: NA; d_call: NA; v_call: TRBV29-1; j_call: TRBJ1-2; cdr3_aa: CSVGGSQEHNYGYTF; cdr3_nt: TGCAGCGTTGGGGGCTCACAGGAGCATAACTATGGCTACACCTTC
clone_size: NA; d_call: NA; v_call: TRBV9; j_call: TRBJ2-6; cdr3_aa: CASSVEVRGAGANVLTF; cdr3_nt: TGTGCCAGCAGCGTAGAGGTCAGGGGAGCGGGGGCCAACGTCCTGACTTTC
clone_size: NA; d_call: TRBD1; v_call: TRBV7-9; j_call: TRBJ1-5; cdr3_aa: CASSQTGTNQPQHF; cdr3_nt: TGTGCCAGCAGCCAGACAGGGACCAATCAGCCCCAGCATTTT
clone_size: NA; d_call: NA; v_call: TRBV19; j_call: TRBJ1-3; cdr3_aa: CASISDTIYF; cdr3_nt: TGTGCCAGTATATCGGACACCATATATTTT
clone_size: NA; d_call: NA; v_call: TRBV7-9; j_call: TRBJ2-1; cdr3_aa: CASSSDLAYYNEQFF; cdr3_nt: TGTGCCAGCAGCTCGGACTTAGCCTACTACAATGAGCAGTTCTTC
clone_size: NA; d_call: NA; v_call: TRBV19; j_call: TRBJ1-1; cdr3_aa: CASTYEENTEAFF; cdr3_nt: TGTGCCAGTACCTACGAGGAGAACACTGAAGCTTTCTTT
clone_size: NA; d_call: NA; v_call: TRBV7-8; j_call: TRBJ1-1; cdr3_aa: CASRLTELNTEAFF; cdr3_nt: TGTGCCAGCAGATTGACAGAGTTGAACACTGAAGCTTTCTTT
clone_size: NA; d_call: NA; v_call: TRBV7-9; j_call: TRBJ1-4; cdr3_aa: CASSDREKLFF; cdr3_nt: TGTGCCAGCAGCGACAGGGAAAAACTGTTTTTT
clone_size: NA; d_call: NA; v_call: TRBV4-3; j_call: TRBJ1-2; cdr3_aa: CASSQLGQTVDYGYTF; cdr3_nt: TGCGCCAGCAGCCAGTTAGGACAGACCGTTGACTATGGCTACACCTTC
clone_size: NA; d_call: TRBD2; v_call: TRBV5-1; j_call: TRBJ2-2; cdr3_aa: CASSLEPGLAIGELFF; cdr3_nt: TGCGCCAGCAGCTTGGAGCCGGGACTAGCTATCGGGGAGCTGTTTTTT
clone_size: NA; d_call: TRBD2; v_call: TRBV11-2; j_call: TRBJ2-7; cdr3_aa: CASSWTSGAYEQYF; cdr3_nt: TGTGCCAGCAGCTGGACTAGCGGCGCCTACGAGCAGTACTTC
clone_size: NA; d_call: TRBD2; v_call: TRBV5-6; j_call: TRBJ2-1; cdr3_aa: CASSYVIAGGNEQFF; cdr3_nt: TGTGCCAGCAGCTACGTAATAGCGGGGGGCAATGAGCAGTTCTTC
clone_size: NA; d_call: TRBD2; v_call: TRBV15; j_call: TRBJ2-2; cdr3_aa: CATSRAGGPNTGELFF; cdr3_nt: TGTGCCACCAGCAGAGCGGGAGGACCAAACACCGGGGAGCTGTTTTTT
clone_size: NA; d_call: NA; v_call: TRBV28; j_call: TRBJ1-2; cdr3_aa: CASSLNTGGPTRGYTF; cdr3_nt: TGTGCCAGCAGTTTAAACACCGGGGGACCCACTCGAGGCTACACCTTC
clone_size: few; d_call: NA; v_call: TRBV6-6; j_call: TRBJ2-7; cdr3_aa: CASSYSIPVAYEQYF; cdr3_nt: TGTGCCAGCAGTTACTCGATTCCGGTCGCCTACGAGCAGTACTTC
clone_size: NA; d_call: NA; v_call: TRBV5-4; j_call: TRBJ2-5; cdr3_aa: CASSFGGSQETQYF; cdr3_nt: TGTGCCAGCAGCTTCGGGGGATCCCAAGAGACCCAGTACTTC
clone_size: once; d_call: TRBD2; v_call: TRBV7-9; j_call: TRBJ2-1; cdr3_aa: CASSLVVGGPNNEQFF; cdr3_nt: TGTGCCAGCAGCTTAGTCGTGGGAGGGCCGAATAATGAGCAGTTCTTC
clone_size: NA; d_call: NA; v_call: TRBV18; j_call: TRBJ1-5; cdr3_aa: CASSPGGQPQHF; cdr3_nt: TGTGCCAGCTCACCAGGCGGTCAGCCCCAGCATTTT
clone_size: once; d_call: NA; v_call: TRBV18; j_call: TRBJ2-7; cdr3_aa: CASSPAPGQGTREQYF; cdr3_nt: TGTGCCAGCTCACCAGCTCCTGGACAGGGGACTAGAGAGCAGTACTTC
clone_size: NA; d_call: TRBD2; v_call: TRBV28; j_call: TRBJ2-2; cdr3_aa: CASSAGGLNTGELFF; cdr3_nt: TGTGCCAGCAGTGCGGGGGGACTAAACACCGGGGAGCTGTTTTTT
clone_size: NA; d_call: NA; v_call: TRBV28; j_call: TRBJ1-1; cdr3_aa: CASSLARGNTEAFF; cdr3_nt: TGTGCCAGCAGTTTGGCCAGGGGCAACACTGAAGCTTTCTTT
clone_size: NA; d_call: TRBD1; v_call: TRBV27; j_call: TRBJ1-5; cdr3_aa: CASRVRQGSDQPQHF; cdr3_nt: TGTGCCAGCAGGGTTCGACAGGGTTCCGATCAGCCCCAGCATTTT
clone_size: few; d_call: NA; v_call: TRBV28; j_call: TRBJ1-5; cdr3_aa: CASSFSGNQPQHF; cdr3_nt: TGTGCCAGCAGTTTCTCGGGGAATCAGCCCCAGCATTTT
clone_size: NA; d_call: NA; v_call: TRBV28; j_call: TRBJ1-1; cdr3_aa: CASTVTVTMEAFF; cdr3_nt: TGTGCCAGTACAGTGACAGTCACCATGGAAGCTTTCTTT
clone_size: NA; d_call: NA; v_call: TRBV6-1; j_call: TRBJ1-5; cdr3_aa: CASSERGNQPQHF; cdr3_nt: TGTGCCAGCAGTGAAAGGGGGAATCAGCCCCAGCATTTT
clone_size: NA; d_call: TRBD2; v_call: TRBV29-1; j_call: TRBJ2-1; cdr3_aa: CSVPRTSGRGYNEQFF; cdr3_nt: TGCAGCGTTCCGCGAACTAGCGGGAGGGGCTACAATGAGCAGTTCTTC
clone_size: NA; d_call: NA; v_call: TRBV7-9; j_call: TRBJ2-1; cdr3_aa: CASGQTGYRMYNEQFF; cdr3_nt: TGTGCCAGCGGGCAAACAGGATATCGAATGTACAATGAGCAGTTCTTC
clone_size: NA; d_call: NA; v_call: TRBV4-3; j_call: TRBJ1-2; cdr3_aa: CASSQEVGSTNYGYTF; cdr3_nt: TGCGCCAGCAGCCAAGAGGTTGGGAGTACCAACTATGGCTACACCTTC
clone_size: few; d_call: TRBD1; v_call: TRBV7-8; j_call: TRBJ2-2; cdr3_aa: CASSRVRGPPLANTGELFF; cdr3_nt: TGTGCCAGCAGCAGGGTCAGGGGGCCCCCGTTGGCTAACACCGGGGAGCTGTTTTTT
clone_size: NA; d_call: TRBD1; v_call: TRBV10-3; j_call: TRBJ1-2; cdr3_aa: CAITEGAQGYTF; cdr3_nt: TGTGCCATCACGGAGGGGGCTCAAGGCTACACCTTC
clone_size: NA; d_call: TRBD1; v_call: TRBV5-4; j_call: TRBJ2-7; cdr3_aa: CASSFTGGAYEQYF; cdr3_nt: TGTGCCAGCAGCTTTACAGGGGGAGCCTACGAGCAGTACTTC
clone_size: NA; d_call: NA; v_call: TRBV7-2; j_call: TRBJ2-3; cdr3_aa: CASSLGHSSTDTQYF; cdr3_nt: TGTGCCAGCAGCTTAGGGCACAGCAGCACAGATACGCAGTATTTT
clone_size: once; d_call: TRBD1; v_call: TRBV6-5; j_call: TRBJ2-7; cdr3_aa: CASSLGPGQSNEQYF; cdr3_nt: TGTGCCAGCAGTTTAGGCCCGGGACAGTCAAACGAGCAGTACTTC
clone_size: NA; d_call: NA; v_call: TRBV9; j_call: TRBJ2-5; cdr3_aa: CASSVGGGSPETQYF; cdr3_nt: TGTGCCAGCAGCGTAGGGGGCGGTTCCCCAGAGACCCAGTACTTC
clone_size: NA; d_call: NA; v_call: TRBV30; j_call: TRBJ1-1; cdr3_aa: CAWSSYRDLGTEAFF; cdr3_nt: TGTGCCTGGAGTTCTTACAGGGATTTGGGCACTGAAGCTTTCTTT
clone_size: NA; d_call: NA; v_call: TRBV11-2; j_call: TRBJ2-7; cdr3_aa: CASSSYEQYF; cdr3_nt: TGTGCCAGCAGCTCTTACGAGCAGTACTTC
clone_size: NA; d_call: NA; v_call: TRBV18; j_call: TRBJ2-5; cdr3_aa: CASSPNQRQTQETQYF; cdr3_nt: TGTGCCAGCTCACCAAATCAAAGGCAGACACAAGAGACCCAGTACTTC